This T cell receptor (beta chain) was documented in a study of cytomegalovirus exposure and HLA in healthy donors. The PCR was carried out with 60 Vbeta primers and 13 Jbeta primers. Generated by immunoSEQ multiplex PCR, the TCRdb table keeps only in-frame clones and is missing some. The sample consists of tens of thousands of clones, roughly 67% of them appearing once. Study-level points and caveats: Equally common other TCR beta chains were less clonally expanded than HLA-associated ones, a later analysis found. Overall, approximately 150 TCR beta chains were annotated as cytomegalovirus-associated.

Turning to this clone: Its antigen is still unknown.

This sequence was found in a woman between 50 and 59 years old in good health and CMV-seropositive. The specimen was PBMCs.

The CDR3: CASTFTGNTEAFF. The CDR3, as DNA: TGTGCCAGCACCTTCACAGGGAACACTGAAGCTTTCTTT. The J gene is TRBJ1-1, the V gene TRBV11-2; a weak D match, TRBD1 (5 bases). The CDR3 extends over 13 amino acids. Germline assignment: CDR1 SGHAT and CDR2 FQNNGV. Trimming left V 7 bases short and J 1 base short, with 10 bases between.